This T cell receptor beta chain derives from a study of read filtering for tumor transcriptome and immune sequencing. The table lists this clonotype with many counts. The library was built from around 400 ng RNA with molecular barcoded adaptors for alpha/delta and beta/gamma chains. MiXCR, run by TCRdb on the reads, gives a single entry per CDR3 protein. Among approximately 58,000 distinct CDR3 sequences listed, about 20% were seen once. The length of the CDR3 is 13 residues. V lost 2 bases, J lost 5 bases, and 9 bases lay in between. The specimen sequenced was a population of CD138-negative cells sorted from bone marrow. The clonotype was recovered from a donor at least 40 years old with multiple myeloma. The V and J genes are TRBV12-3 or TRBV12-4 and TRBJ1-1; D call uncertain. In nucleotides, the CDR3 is TGTGCCAGCAGTTTAAGAATCGGGACTGAAGCTTTCTTT. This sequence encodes CASSLRIGTEAFF.